Following are 32 T cell receptor beta chains from one sample sequenced in a study of metastatic and nonmetastatic thyroid tumors. TCRdb re-analyzed the PCR reads using MiXCR. The sample yields fewer than 6,500 clones, roughly a third seen once. Each patient came to thyroid surgery without any prior treatment (of any kind). The sequenced material came from adjacent normal tissue. The receptors were sampled from a female donor with papillary thyroid cancer or a benign thyroid nodule (not recorded which). Some clones in this sample may be carry-over from other donors' samples.

The table lists this clone with a few counts. The chain employs TRBV6-1 and TRBJ1-1, with D uncertain. Deletions cut 6 bases from V and 8 bases from J, with 13 bases between. Looked up from germline, CDR1 is MNHNS and CDR2 is SASEGT. The CDR3 runs 12 residues. In DNA, the CDR3 is TGTGCCAGCAGCTCGGCCAGCAGGGAAGCTTTCTTT. Protein product: CASSSASREAFF.

Concerning this clone itself: One junction end disagrees with the germline gene, perhaps due to a read error. V gene TRBV15 combines with J gene TRBJ2-7; 7 bases align to TRBD2. The CDR3 consists of 14 residues. Germline loops: CDR1 LNHNV, CDR2 YYDKDF (reference sequence). The CDR3 here is CASSPVRWGGEQYF. The DNA of the CDR3 is TGTGCCTCCAGTCCCGTTAGATGGGGGGGCGAGCAGTACTTC.

Sample share makes this clone large. The chain links TRBV14 to TRBJ2-7, with 9 bases fitting TRBD1. Trimming took 1 base from V and 3 from J; bases not matched to a gene: 4. This CDR3 region has 15 residues. Germline CDR1 is SGHDN and CDR2 is FVKESK. The CDR3 is CASSQGTGESYEQYF. CDR3 in DNA: TGTGCCAGCAGCCAAGGGACAGGGGAGAGCTACGAGCAGTACTTC.

The gene calls are TRBV6-5 and TRBJ1-2, with D possibly being TRBD1 (5 bases). Germline values: CDR1 MNHEY, CDR2 SVGAGI. Trimming took off 0 bases at V and 8 bases at J, with 10 bases between the two ends. This CDR3 is 13 amino acids long. Here the CDR3 reads CASSYSGVEGYTF. The CDR3, as DNA: TGTGCCAGCAGTTACTCAGGGGTGGAGGGCTACACCTTC.

The rearrangement links TRBV2 to TRBJ2-3; either TRBD1 or TRBD2 may supply D (6 bases each). The V and J ends lost 0 bases and 4 bases respectively, with 8 bases between them. CDR1 and CDR2 from the germline V gene are SNHLY and FYNNEI. The length of the CDR3 is 14 residues. CDR3 in DNA: TGTGCCAGCAGTGAAGCGGAGGGGGCAGATACGCAGTATTTT. This codes for CASSEAEGADTQYF.

This chain connects TRBV10-2 to TRBJ1-4; D unresolved. V lost 7 bases and J 8 bases, leaving 14 bases between the germline ends. CDR3 length equals 13 residues. Germline V gene data show CDR1 as WSHSY and CDR2 as SAAADI. The DNA of the CDR3 is TGCGCCAGCACCGAAGGGTGGGGAGAAAAACTGTTTTTT. It codes for CASTEGWGEKLFF.

The J gene is TRBJ2-1, the V gene TRBV30, with D perhaps TRBD2 (5 bases). The germline V gene encodes CDR1 GTSNPN and CDR2 SVGIG (reference sequence). CDR3 length: 14 amino acids. The V and J ends lost 2 bases and 5 bases respectively, with 13 bases between them. Here the CDR3 reads CAWSTWGANNEQFF. DNA for the CDR3: TGTGCCTGGAGTACTTGGGGAGCCAACAATGAGCAGTTCTTC.

This clone was seen only a few times. This sequence joins TRBV12-3 or TRBV12-4 and TRBJ2-1, with TRBD2 matching 13 bases. The V segment lost 6 bases and the J segment 10 bases; nucleotides outside the gene matches: 12. The CDR3 is made up of 16 amino acids. CDR3 region: CASRPTGTSGEKEQFF. CDR3 bases: TGTGCCAGCAGGCCGACCGGGACTAGCGGGGAGAAGGAGCAGTTCTTC.

By its share, this clone is large. This chain connects TRBV7-2 to TRBJ2-7, with TRBD2 matching over 11 bases. This CDR3 comprises 15 residues. Germline assignment: CDR1 SGHTA and CDR2 FQGNSA. The J segment lost 0 bases and the V segment lost 7 bases, leaving 5 bases of the junction unmatched. The CDR3 sequence is CASTFGTSGSYEQYF. As DNA, the CDR3 is TGTGCCAGCACCTTCGGGACTAGCGGCTCCTACGAGCAGTACTTC.

The chain combines TRBV28 with TRBJ1-5; tentatively, D is TRBD1 (5 bases). Trimming stripped 4 bases from V and 6 bases from J, with 13 bases between. The CDR3 covers 14 residues. Germline V gives CDR1 MDHEN, CDR2 SYDVKM. The CDR3 DNA reads TGTGCCAGCAGTTCCCAGGTGGGGACTCAGCCCCAGCATTTT. Its protein product is CASSSQVGTQPQHF. Together with reference TRBV28 and TRBJ1-5, the CDR3 gives the full variable domain: DVKVTQSSRYLVKRTGEKVFLECVQDMDHENMFWYRQDPGLGLRLIYFSYDVKMKEKGDIPEGYSVSREKKERFSLILESASTNQTSMYLCASSSQVGTQPQHFGDGTRLSIL.

This clone is labeled large. V is TRBV5-1 and J is TRBJ2-1, with 7 positions matching TRBD1. The V and J ends lost 3 bases and 4 bases, in that order; junction bases with no gene match: 7. The germline V gene has CDR1 SGHRS and CDR2 YFSETQ. This CDR3 contains 15 residues. The CDR3 DNA is TGCGCCAGCAGCTCCCAAGGGGGCGTGTACAATGAGCAGTTCTTC. Its translation is CASSSQGGVYNEQFF.

The V and J genes are TRBV6-2 or TRBV6-3 and TRBJ2-7; 10 bases align to TRBD2. The CDR3 spans 15 residues. Germline CDR1 reads MNHEY; CDR2 reads SVGEGT. Unmatched junction bases numbered 1, after V lost 2 bases and J lost 0 bases. The CDR3 nucleotides read TGTGCCAGCAGTTACCCTAGCGGGAGCTCCTACGAGCAGTACTTC. Its protein is CASSYPSGSSYEQYF.

This clone is large in the sample. The chain recombines TRBV27 with TRBJ2-2, with a tentative D call TRBD2 (5 bases). The germline V and J ends were trimmed by 6 bases and 3 bases, with 20 bases remaining between them. Germline-derived CDR1 and CDR2 are MNHEY and SMNVEV (reference sequence). The CDR3 has 17 amino acids. DNA of the CDR3: TGTGCCAGCAGACCCCTCGGGGAACCTGGGGACACCGGGGAGCTGTTTTTT. Translated, it gives CASRPLGEPGDTGELFF.

This rearrangement joins TRBV3-1 to TRBJ2-1, with TRBD2 matching over 10 bases. From germline, CDR1 is LGHDT and CDR2 YNNKEL (reference sequence). V lost 4 bases to trimming and J lost 16 bases; unmatched junction nucleotides: 13. CDR3 length: 14 residues. The CDR3 spells CASSPINLAGGPFF. The CDR3, as DNA: TGTGCCAGCAGCCCCATAAATTTAGCGGGAGGCCCTTTCTTC.

The chain joins TRBV6-1 to TRBJ1-1; 10 bases agree with TRBD1. The germline CDR1 and CDR2 sequences are MNHNS and SASEGT. This CDR3 region has 16 residues. V lost 5 bases to trimming and J lost 5 bases; unmatched junction nucleotides: 11. CDR3 DNA: TGTGCCAGCAGTCCATGGACAGGGGGTCGAGGGACTGAAGCTTTCTTT. It encodes CASSPWTGGRGTEAFF.

The chain recombines TRBV5-1 with TRBJ2-7, with D maybe TRBD1 (5 bases). The CDR3 runs 14 residues. V dropped 2 bases and J dropped 1 base, with 10 bases sitting between them. Germline V gene lookup returns CDR1 SGHRS and CDR2 YFSETQ. CDR3 coding DNA: TGCGCCAGCAGCTTTGGACACGGTTCCTACGAGCAGTACTTC. It translates to CASSFGHGSYEQYF.

CDR3 amino acids: CASSYSTSGSPYEQYF. In DNA, the CDR3 is TGTGCCAGCAGTTACTCTACTAGCGGGAGTCCCTACGAGCAGTACTTC. The V gene is TRBV6-5, the J gene TRBJ2-7; TRBD2 matches 11 bases. Germline assignment: CDR1 MNHEY and CDR2 SVGAGI. Germline trimming cut 0 bases from V and 2 bases from J; bases unmatched to any gene: 3. The CDR3 totals 16 residues.

In its sample, this clone was seen a few times. The chain is built from TRBV5-1 and TRBJ1-2; D unclear. Germline CDR1 is SGHRS and CDR2 is YFSETQ. V lost 0 bases to trimming and J lost 2 bases, with 11 bases between them. CDR3 length: 15 residues. The CDR3 sequence is CASSLALTANYGYTF. The CDR3 DNA is TGCGCCAGCAGCTTGGCACTTACAGCCAACTATGGCTACACCTTC.

This clone qualifies as medium-sized. A much larger clone differs from this one at a single base, so this may be a read error. The missing conserved phenylalanine or tryptophan at the end of this CDR3 makes a read error likely. This chain joins TRBV9 and TRBJ1-1; D ambiguous. Trimming left V 3 bases short and J 1 base short, with 4 bases between. Germline V lookup: CDR1 SGDLS, CDR2 YYNGEE. The CDR3 contains 12 residues. The CDR3 spells CASSGSNTEAFS. In DNA, the CDR3 is TGTGCCAGCAGCGGTTCGAACACTGAAGCTTTCTCT.

This clone was seen a few times. CDR3 region: CASSLGGPAGEAFF. CDR3 DNA: TGCGCCAGCAGCCTCGGAGGGCCCGCGGGTGAAGCTTTCTTT. The chain employs TRBV5-1 and TRBJ1-1, with D unclear. This CDR3 contains 14 residues. CDR1 is SGHRS and CDR2 is YFSETQ in the germline V gene. V was trimmed by 4 bases and J by 7 bases, leaving 17 bases between them.

This clone showed up just once. The chain combines TRBV19 with TRBJ1-5, with a tentative D call TRBD1 (6 bases). The germline V gene has CDR1 LNHDA and CDR2 SQIVND (reference sequence). V was shortened by 7 bases and J by 0 bases, with 16 bases between the two germline ends. The CDR3 length is 16 residues. CDR3 amino acids: CASNPQGGFSNQPQHF. CDR3 sequence (DNA): TGTGCCAGTAACCCACAGGGTGGTTTTAGCAATCAGCCCCAGCATTTT.

In this sample, this clone turned up a few times. V is TRBV30 and J is TRBJ1-2, with unresolved D. Trimming removed 1 base from V and 4 bases from J, with 7 bases in between. Germline values: CDR1 GTSNPN, CDR2 SVGIG (reference sequence). This CDR3 has 12 residues. CDR3 DNA sequence: TGTGCCTGGAGTGGGCCGGGCTATGGCTACACCTTC. It yields the protein CAWSGPGYGYTF. The whole variable domain, filled in from reference TRBV30 and TRBJ1-2, reads SQTIHQWPATLVQPVGSPLSLECTVEGTSNPNLYWYRQAAGRGLQLLFYSVGIGQISSEVPQNLSASRPQDRQFILSSKKLLLSDSGFYLCAWSGPGYGYTFGSGTRLTVV.

The rearrangement joins TRBV20-1 to TRBJ1-1; TRBD1 is a possible D gene (5 bases). The CDR3 length is 12 residues. The germline V and J ends were trimmed by 3 bases and 5 bases, with 10 bases remaining between them. In germline, CDR1 is DFQATT, CDR2 SNEGSKA (reference sequence). Here the CDR3 reads CSASLGTTEAFF. The DNA for the CDR3 is TGCAGTGCTAGCCTAGGGACGACTGAAGCTTTCTTT.

The chain recombines TRBV18 with TRBJ1-1; D is undetermined. V gave up 2 bases and J gave up 1 base, with 11 bases separating them. The V gene's germline CDR1 is KGHSH and CDR2 LQKENI. This CDR3 is built from 15 residues. The CDR3 bases are TGTGCCAGCTCACCAAGTGTGTCTTCGAACACTGAAGCTTTCTTT. Its protein is CASSPSVSSNTEAFF.

In this sample, this clone turned up a few times. This chain joins TRBV13 and TRBJ2-7, with a possible D match to TRBD1 (5 bases). The CDR3 extends over 14 amino acids. V was trimmed by 5 bases and J by 3 bases, leaving 14 bases between them. Germline-derived CDR1 and CDR2 are PRHDT and FYEKMQ (reference sequence). CDR3 DNA: TGTGCCAGCAGCACCAGGGCGCTGGACTACGAGCAGTACTTC. Translating it yields CASSTRALDYEQYF.

This clone showed up just a few times. The chain couples TRBV27 to TRBJ2-2; D is unresolved. CDR3 length equals 11 residues. V was shortened by 7 bases and J by 7 bases, with 7 bases between the two germline ends. Germline CDR1 and CDR2: MNHEY and SMNVEV (reference sequence). Here the CDR3 DNA reads TGTGCCAGCATGGGAAGCGGGGAGCTGTTTTTT. It specifies CASMGSGELFF.

V is TRBV6-2 or TRBV6-3 and J is TRBJ1-1; D not resolved. V was trimmed by 6 bases and J by 4 bases, leaving 21 bases between them. CDR1 is MNHEY and CDR2 is SVGEGT in the germline V gene. There are 16 residues in the CDR3. CDR3 nucleotide sequence: TGTGCCAGCAGCCCCGCCGATGCGGGAAAGAGCACTGAAGCTTTCTTT. Its protein product is CASSPADAGKSTEAFF.

This clone was recorded once. The rearrangement links TRBV5-1 to TRBJ2-1; 7 bases match TRBD2. The V gene's germline CDR1 is SGHRS and CDR2 YFSETQ. Germline trimming cut 4 bases from V and 6 bases from J; bases unmatched to any gene: 13. The CDR3 extends over 16 amino acids. This CDR3 reads CASSHTSDLSRNEQFF. The CDR3 coding sequence is TGCGCCAGCAGCCATACTAGCGATCTTTCTCGCAATGAGCAGTTCTTC.

This clone was seen repeatedly, ten times or more. Other DNA sequences in this sample translate to the same CDR3. V is TRBV19 and J is TRBJ2-2; D call uncertain. Deletions cut 3 bases from V and 7 bases from J, with 6 bases between. CDR3 length: 12 amino acids. Germline CDR1 is LNHDA and CDR2 is SQIVND (reference sequence). Written as DNA, the CDR3 is TGTGCCAGTAGTATCGGCTACGGGGAGCTGTTTTTT. Translated: CASSIGYGELFF. The variable domain in full, completed from reference TRBV19 and TRBJ2-2, reads DGGITQSPKYLFRKEGQNVTLSCEQNLNHDAMYWYRQDPGQGLRLIYYSQIVNDFQKGDIAEGYSVSREKKESFPLTVTSAQKNPTAFYLCASSIGYGELFFGEGSRLTVL.

The rearrangement uses TRBV12-3 or TRBV12-4 and TRBJ1-1; D is perhaps TRBD1 (6 bases). The CDR3 runs 14 residues. Trimming removed 6 bases at V and 3 bases at J, with 14 bases between. CDR3 protein: CASSPRGADTEAFF. The DNA of the CDR3 is TGTGCCAGCAGCCCTCGGGGGGCGGACACTGAAGCTTTCTTT.

The rearrangement uses TRBV19 and TRBJ1-2, with TRBD1 matching 7 bases. Per germline, CDR1 LNHDA and CDR2 SQIVND (reference sequence). CDR3 length equals 15 residues. With 5 bases clipped from V and 2 bases from J, the junction kept 8 bases outside the gene matches. The CDR3 sequence is CASSVTGPRNYGYTF. In nucleotides, the CDR3 is TGTGCCAGTAGTGTGACAGGGCCCCGAAACTATGGCTACACCTTC.

This chain connects TRBV5-1 to TRBJ2-7; D tentatively fits TRBD1 or TRBD2 (5 bases each). Trimming removed 4 bases from V and 5 bases from J, with 19 bases in between. There are 15 residues in the CDR3. CDR1 and CDR2 from the germline V gene are SGHRS and YFSETQ. CDR3 sequence: CASSSRQSRGDEQYF. Here the CDR3 DNA reads TGCGCCAGCAGCAGCCGACAGAGCAGAGGGGACGAGCAGTACTTC.